The 9 T cell receptor beta chains presented below share a single source sample, sequenced in a study of regulatory T cells in long-lasting Graves disease listed by TCRdb under 2021. The time point label of this sample denotes: newly diagnosed GD, antithyroid drugs for less than 3 months. For both TCR sequencing and RNA sequencing, RNA was extracted from PBMCs using TRIzol. Library prep was done by multiplex PCR. These reads were obtained on an Illumina HiSeq 4000. TCR beta libraries were built with iRepertoire HTBI primers and Arm-PCR amplification of CDR3 regions. The raw public data were reprocessed by TCRdb itself: fastp quality trimming at Q25, MiXCR clonotype calling, in-frame beta chains only. CDR3 protein sequences are deduplicated, and each keeps its most common genes and DNA. For this sample there are 350,000 to 500,000 distinct CDR3 sequences; approximately 15% appear just once. Roughly a sixth of the sample comes from the top ten.

This sample also belongs to another study, concerning T cells in Graves' hyperthyroidism and ophthalmopathy.

This specimen consisted of peripheral blood mononuclear cells (PBMCs), obtained at new diagnosis, from a patient treated with antithyroid drugs. Receptor source: a woman between 50 and 59 years old with Graves disease. Donor details come from another sample of the same person, matched by shared clones.

V gene TRBV5-1 combines with J gene TRBJ1-6; D unclear. V lost 6 bases and J 8 bases, leaving 18 bases between the germline ends. This CDR3 spans 15 amino acids. Germline V gene lookup returns CDR1 SGHRS and CDR2 YFSETQ. The DNA for the CDR3 is TGCGCCAGCAAGGAACCCGCGGGATGGGATTCACCCCTCCACTTT. This translates into CASKEPAGWDSPLHF.

This clonotype was recorded at least ten times. The chain links TRBV5-8 to TRBJ2-1; 8 nucleotides match TRBD2. The CDR3 runs to 15 residues. Germline V gene data show CDR1 as SGHTS and CDR2 as YDEGEE. V lost 7 bases, J lost 4 bases, and 10 bases stayed unmatched. This CDR3 reads CASSLLSGGYNEQFF. CDR3 nucleotide sequence: TGTGCCAGCTCCCTGTTATCGGGAGGGTACAATGAGCAGTTCTTC.

This clonotype was counted ten times or more. The rearrangement links TRBV12-3 or TRBV12-4 to TRBJ1-5, with D unclear. Trimming removed 6 bases from V and 0 bases from J, with 9 bases in between. CDR3 size: 14 residues. In DNA form, the CDR3 reads TGTGCCAGCAGCCCCGGAAGTAGCAATCAGCCCCAGCATTTT. Translating it yields CASSPGSSNQPQHF.

This clonotype was detected a few times. The rearrangement uses TRBV10-3 and TRBJ2-3; 9 bases are a match to TRBD2. This CDR3 spans 17 amino acids. The germline V gene has CDR1 ENHRY and CDR2 SYGVKD. V shed 4 bases, J shed 2 bases, and the junction held 10 bases outside the gene matches. Here the CDR3 reads CAISVYLAGGLTDTQYF. CDR3 DNA sequence: TGTGCCATCAGTGTTTATTTGGCGGGAGGGCTCACAGATACGCAGTATTTT.

A few counts support this clonotype. J is TRBJ2-7 and V is TRBV28, with D tentatively TRBD1 or TRBD2 (5 bases each). Between the trimmed V and J ends, which lost 8 bases and 7 bases, there was a span of 27 bases. The CDR3 has 16 residues. Germline CDR1 and CDR2: MDHEN and SYDVKM. CDR3 in DNA: TGTGCCAGCGGTTGGGGGTCCGGGTTTAATTCGAGAGAGCAGTACTTC. Translation gives CASGWGSGFNSREQYF.

The sample holds many counts of this clonotype. This chain joins TRBV11-2 and TRBJ2-3, with a tentative D call TRBD2 (6 bases). V was shortened by 4 bases and J by 2 bases, with 13 bases between the two germline ends. The CDR3 spans 15 residues. The germline V gene has CDR1 SGHAT and CDR2 FQNNGV. CDR3 sequence (DNA): TGTGCCAGCAGCTCCTCTCGGGGGACCACAGATACGCAGTATTTT. Residues: CASSSSRGTTDTQYF.

This clonotype was seen at least ten times. Germline and junction disagree at one end, which may indicate a read error. This chain links TRBV29-1 with TRBJ2-7; 8 bases match TRBD1. Germline V lookup: CDR1 SQVTM, CDR2 ANQGSEA. The CDR3 runs 13 residues. As DNA, the CDR3 is TGCAGCGTCGAAGCGACAGGGGTCTACGAGCAGTACTTC. This translates into CSVEATGVYEQYF.

This clonotype occurred many times. This chain uses TRBV6-9 with TRBJ1-1; 11 bases match TRBD1. The CDR3 length is 14 residues. Germline V gene sequence: CDR1 MNHGY, CDR2 SVAAGI. V gave up 3 bases and J gave up 5 bases; unmatched junction bases: 2. CDR3 in DNA: TGTGCCAGCAGTTACGGGACAGGGGGAACTGAAGCTTTCTTT. Amino acids: CASSYGTGGTEAFF.

This clonotype was picked up many times. The genes are TRBV6-1 and TRBJ1-1; D perhaps matches TRBD1 (6 bases). The V gene's germline CDR1 is MNHNS and CDR2 SASEGT. This CDR3 spans 12 amino acids. The V end lost 6 bases, the J end lost 6 bases, and 11 bases lay between the germline ends. The CDR3 loop reads CASRLRGSEAFF. CDR3 sequence (DNA): TGTGCCAGCAGACTCAGGGGATCTGAAGCTTTCTTT.